This paragraph covers one TCR beta chain sequence. The protocol was immunoSEQ multiplex PCR, while the TCRdb copy is restricted to in-frame clones and leaves out a portion. In the table there are around 45,000 clones, roughly nine tenths of which are singletons. This entry belongs to a study of T cell changes during pregnancy in multiple sclerosis. The input for sequencing was CD8+ T cells from peripheral blood mononuclear cells, taken in the second trimester of pregnancy. This sequence was found in a female donor with multiple sclerosis, enrolled in a pregnancy study.

Here the CDR3 DNA reads TGCGCCAGCAGGCGGACAGGACATCTTGCAACTAATGAAAAACTGTTTTTT. Translation: CASRRTGHLATNEKLFF. V usage is TRBV23-1 and J usage is TRBJ1-4; the match to TRBD1 covers 7 bases. TRBV23-1 is treated as an ORF (open reading frame) with a function not yet certain. The CDR3 is 17 residues long. The V gene end was trimmed by 6 bases and the J gene end by 0 bases; junction bases not matched to a gene: 10.